This T cell receptor beta chain is from a study of spatial heterogeneity in lung cancer. As to this clonotype: Antigen unknown.

Study-wide findings and caveats: For expanded intratumoral alpha and beta TCRs, counts tracked tumor mutation counts. Coverage of tumor T cells was estimated at approximately 7% for alpha chains and roughly 12% for beta chains.

V lost 9 bases to trimming and J lost 1 base, with 13 bases between them. This CDR3 has 13 residues. The germline CDR1 and CDR2 sequences are MNHEY and SMNVEV (reference sequence). Carried by each TCR cDNA molecule was a unique molecular identifier. TCRdb itself ran the 5' RACE reads through MiXCR, one entry per CDR3 protein. The sample has roughly 9,000 distinct CDR3 sequences, roughly 6% seen once. The time point here: sample taken at primary tumor resection. Untreated early-stage non-small cell lung cancer patients, 65 to 90 in total, were the donors. Extraction of whole RNA from tumor, nontumor lung or frozen PBMC preceded unsorted sequencing.

This sample comprised lung tumor tissue, obtained at surgery. The chain has TRBV27 and TRBJ2-7, with D perhaps TRBD2 (6 bases). This clonotype was sampled from a male donor with early-stage non-small cell lung cancer. In DNA form, the CDR3 reads TGTGCCAGTCGGGACCTAGCGTCCTACGAGCAGTACTTC. This gives the protein CASRDLASYEQYF.